Sequencing of this T cell receptor (beta chain) was carried out in a study of blood T cell repertoires in COVID-19. About the study: Sites in the United States, Italy and Spain provided acute and convalescent COVID-19 samples. T cells, B-cell-depleted T cells, or PBMCs supplied cDNA or gDNA.

The length of the CDR3 is 14 residues. V lost 7 bases, J lost 0 bases, and 10 bases lay in between. The V gene's germline CDR1 is LNHDA and CDR2 SQIVND (reference sequence). In the authors' methods: Reference gene primer amplification gave estimated nucleated cell counts. Here immunoSEQ multiplex PCR was the method, and the copy in TCRdb shows in-frame clones only, minus some. D and trimming were read from the DNA, whereas the V and J calls and clone size are those reported in that table. The repertoire includes fewer than 200,000 clones, 82% of them detected once, and less than 9.5% sits in the top ten.

The source material was peripheral blood. The source is a woman aged 55-75 years with COVID-19, enrolled during active disease. The chain combines TRBV19 with TRBJ1-5, with D possibly being TRBD1 (5 bases). CDR3 protein: CASTVDSSNQPQHF. The CDR3 DNA reads TGTGCCAGTACCGTCGACAGTAGCAATCAGCCCCAGCATTTT. The full variable domain, its missing parts supplied by reference TRBV19 and TRBJ1-5, is DGGITQSPKYLFRKEGQNVTLSCEQNLNHDAMYWYRQDPGQGLRLIYYSQIVNDFQKGDIAEGYSVSREKKESFPLTVTSAQKNPTAFYLCASTVDSSNQPQHFGDGTRLSIL.